The T cell receptor (beta chain) described here comes from a study of blood T cell repertoires in COVID-19 (dated by TCRdb to the early 2020s). About the study as a whole: The collaborator samples originated in the United States, Italy and Spain and spanned the acute and convalescent phases of COVID-19. The dataset comprised deeply sampled blood TCRbeta repertoires from subjects exposed to, actively infected with, or recovered from COVID-19. The material from the prospective study consisted of cDNA or gDNA derived from T cells, B-cell-depleted T cells, or PBMCs. Where available, HLA class I and class II types were taken from metadata supplied by the sample provider and were not determined by assay-based typing. A freely available public database, intended as a resource for researchers studying the immune response to SARS-CoV-2, is where the repertoires were released. A de-identified subject ID, COVID-19 status, age in years and sex were almost always included in the sample metadata. The samples were drawn from two sources: the first 160 participants of the ongoing ImmuneRACE study, and fewer than 1,500 subjects contributed by 6 global collaborators. Findings and caveats that apply to the study as a whole: How much clinical and demographic metadata was included differed by source and by participant, and the metadata was provided uncurated.

The immunoSEQ Assay, a bias-controlled multiplex PCR, was used to amplify TCRbeta CDR3 regions from genomic DNA. The original pipeline was this. The number of nucleated cells in each sample was estimated by amplification of reference gene primers within the assay. To quantify the absolute abundance of each unique TCRbeta CDR3 rearrangement, sequence reads were collapsed and filtered. For each sample, productive Simpson clonality was calculated as the square root of Simpson's diversity index over productive rearrangements. The table comes from immuneACCESS by way of TCRdb, which keeps in-frame sequences with V and J called. Part of the clones is missing from these tables; in studies checked, under half for an unresolved V gene and the rest for unknown reasons. The V and J calls and clone size are taken from that table; D and trimming were inferred from the DNA. This sample gives approximately 47,000 clones in total; roughly 88% of them show up just once. Approximately 2.1% of the sample lies in the top ten.

On this clone itself: What this receptor recognizes is not known. Base qualities were left out, and no much larger clone turns up one base away.

The CDR3, cysteine through phenylalanine, is 12 amino acids long. Here the CDR3 DNA is all that survives: 36 bases in frame from base 1. A distance of 7 bases separates the germline ends of V and J, which lose 5 bases and 2 bases respectively. CDR1 and CDR2 were assigned from the germline V gene as SGHRS and YFSETQ. Each collaborating institution followed its own protocols to collect whole blood in K2EDTA tubes. Collaborator samples were shipped for TCRbeta analysis as frozen whole blood, isolated PBMCs, or DNA extracted from either sample type. This receptor was taken from a woman aged 55 to 70 with acute or convalescent COVID-19. The sample taken for sequencing was peripheral blood. This chain joins TRBV5-1 to TRBJ1-1; 5 matching bases give a weak D call of TRBD1. The CDR3 in this case is CASSRGNTEAFF. The DNA reads TGCGCCAGCAGTAGGGGAAACACTGAAGCTTTCTTT.